The clone carrying this T cell receptor (beta chain) was seen a single time. Antigen unknown. The sample belongs to a study of cytomegalovirus exposure and HLA in healthy donors. Study at large: A prior analysis found about 110 million unique TCR beta sequences from around 180 million T cells. Ancestry clustering placed about four fifths of more than 350 genotyped donors in the Caucasian-associated cluster.

Findings and limits, study-wide: TCR beta V- and J-gene trimming was later associated with a missense DCLRE1C variant. A later examination showed that TCR association rates differed by HLA locus, with DRB1 most and HLA-C fewest.

60 Vbeta and 13 Jbeta primers were used in PCR. Method: immunoSEQ multiplex PCR; TCRdb's copy keeps in-frame clones and lacks some. The sample gives 130,000 or so clones, over 75% of which show up once; around 1.5% is in the top ten. The CDR3 has 15 residues. The trim removed 3 bases at V and 8 bases at J, leaving 8 bases unmatched. Germline V gene data show CDR1 as SGHDT and CDR2 as YYEEEE. What was sequenced was PBMCs. This receptor was obtained from a woman between 18 and 29 years old in good health and CMV-seronegative. This sequence joins TRBV5-6 and TRBJ1-4; 9 bases are shared with TRBD1. Here the CDR3 reads CASSSSGTGTEKLFF. The DNA for the CDR3 is TGTGCCAGCAGCTCCTCCGGGACAGGGACCGAAAAACTGTTTTTT. The variable domain in full, completed from reference TRBV5-6 and TRBJ1-4, reads DAGVTQSPTHLIKTRGQQVTLRCSPKSGHDTVSWYQQALGQGPQFIFQYYEEEERQRGNFPDRFSGHQFPNYSSELNVNALLLGDSALYLCASSSSGTGTEKLFFGSGTQLSVL.